This T cell receptor beta chain was captured by sequencing in a study of blood T cell repertoires in COVID-19. Deletions cut 3 bases from V and 5 bases from J, with 5 bases between. The CDR3 runs to 12 residues. The germline V gene encodes CDR1 LNHDA and CDR2 SQIVND (reference sequence). Authors' analysis steps: How many nucleated cells were present was estimated from reference gene primer amplification. Sequencing used immunoSEQ multiplex PCR; TCRdb keeps in-frame clones, though not all of them. Clonal size and the V and J genes are those of that table, whereas D and trimming came from the DNA. The data hold 300,000 to 400,000 clones, with roughly 88% observed a single time.

The source of this sequence is a woman aged 25 to 39 with acute COVID-19. Sequencing was performed on PBMCs or T cells enriched from blood (not recorded which). The chain links TRBV19 to TRBJ1-5; D uncertain. In DNA form, the CDR3 reads TGTGCCAGTAGTATCTCGGATCAGCCCCAGCATTTT. Translating it yields CASSISDQPQHF.